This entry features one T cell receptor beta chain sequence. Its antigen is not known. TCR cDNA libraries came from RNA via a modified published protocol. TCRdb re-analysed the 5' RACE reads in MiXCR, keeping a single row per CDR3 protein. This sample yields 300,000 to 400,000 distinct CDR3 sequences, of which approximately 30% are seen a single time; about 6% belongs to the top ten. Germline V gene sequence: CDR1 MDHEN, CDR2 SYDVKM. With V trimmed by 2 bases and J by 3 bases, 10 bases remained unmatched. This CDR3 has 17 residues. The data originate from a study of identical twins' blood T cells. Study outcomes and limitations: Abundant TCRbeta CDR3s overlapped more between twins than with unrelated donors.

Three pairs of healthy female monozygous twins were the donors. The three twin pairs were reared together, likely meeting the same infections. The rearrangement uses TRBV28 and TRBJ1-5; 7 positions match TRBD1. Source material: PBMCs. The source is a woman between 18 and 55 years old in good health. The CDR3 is CASSLGGGQPYNQPQHF. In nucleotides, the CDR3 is TGTGCCAGCAGTTTAGGAGGGGGACAGCCTTACAATCAGCCCCAGCATTTT. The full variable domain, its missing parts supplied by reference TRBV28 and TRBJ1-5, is DVKVTQSSRYLVKRTGEKVFLECVQDMDHENMFWYRQDPGLGLRLIYFSYDVKMKEKGDIPEGYSVSREKKERFSLILESASTNQTSMYLCASSLGGGQPYNQPQHFGDGTRLSIL.